Each of the 13 T cell receptor beta chains below was sequenced from the same sample in a study of STAT5B mutations in CD4+ large granular lymphocyte leukemia. TCRdb's copy holds only in-frame clones and misses some; the assay was immunoSEQ multiplex PCR. This sample yields 25,000 to 30,000 clones, of which 65% to 80% are seen a single time; around 0.99% belongs to the top ten. Sequenced material: CD4+ T cells from blood buffy coats. The receptors originated from a human donor in good health.

The rearrangement uses TRBV11-2 and TRBJ2-1; the D gene is possibly TRBD2 (6 bases). Trimming took off 1 base at V and 9 bases at J, with 13 bases between the two ends. This CDR3 has 14 residues. Germline assignment: CDR1 SGHAT and CDR2 FQNNGV. The CDR3 bases are TGTGCCAGCAGCTTAGTTAGTGGGACTGGTGAGCAGTTCTTC. This gives the protein CASSLVSGTGEQFF.

This clone was seen more than once but under ten times. The genes are TRBV25-1 and TRBJ1-1, with D possibly TRBD1 on 6 matching bases. The CDR3 runs to 14 residues. CDR1 MGHDK and CDR2 SYGVNS come from the germline V gene. V lost 5 bases and J lost 4, with 14 bases in between. This CDR3 reads CASSLEGGRTEAFF. The CDR3 DNA reads TGTGCCAGCAGTTTGGAGGGGGGACGCACTGAAGCTTTCTTT.

The V call is TRBV30, the J call TRBJ2-2; possibly TRBD2 for D (5 bases). This CDR3 is built from 13 residues. CDR1 GTSNPN and CDR2 SVGIG come from the germline V gene (reference sequence). The V gene lost 0 bases and the J gene lost 4 bases, with 6 bases spanning the gap. The CDR3 is CAWSVRATGELFF. The DNA of the CDR3 is TGTGCCTGGAGTGTGAGGGCCACCGGGGAGCTGTTTTTT.

J is TRBJ2-5 and V is TRBV7-9; D possibly corresponds to TRBD2 (6 bases). Trimming pared 5 bases from V and 3 bases from J, leaving 13 bases between. The CDR3 extends over 14 amino acids. Germline V lookup: CDR1 SEHNR, CDR2 FQNEAQ (reference sequence). The CDR3 loop is CASSIGTVKETQYF. The CDR3 DNA reads TGTGCCAGCAGCATCGGGACTGTTAAAGAGACCCAGTACTTC.

This chain joins TRBV30 and TRBJ2-1, with 13 bases lining up with TRBD2. The CDR3 spans 16 residues. V shed 3 bases, J shed 4 bases, and the junction held 6 bases outside the gene matches. Germline values: CDR1 GTSNPN, CDR2 SVGIG (reference sequence). CDR3 protein: CAWRELAGGGYNEQFF. CDR3 DNA sequence: TGTGCCTGGAGAGAACTAGCGGGAGGGGGGTACAATGAGCAGTTCTTC.

This clone was picked up a small number of times. V gene TRBV6-6 combines with J gene TRBJ1-5; D ambiguous. This CDR3 has 14 amino acids. Per germline, CDR1 MNHNY and CDR2 SVGAGI (reference sequence). Trimming removed 2 bases from V and 4 bases from J, with 9 bases in between. In DNA form, the CDR3 reads TGTGCCAGCAGTTACGTCCAGTCGAATCAGCCCCAGCATTTT. Encoded protein: CASSYVQSNQPQHF.

The chain employs TRBV28 and TRBJ1-3; D uncertain. The V gene lost 7 bases and the J gene lost 8 bases, with 9 bases spanning the gap. This CDR3 is 11 amino acids long. Germline V CDR1 and CDR2: MDHEN, SYDVKM. CDR3 sequence: CASTSSDTIYF. The CDR3 DNA sequence: TGTGCCAGCACCTCCTCGGACACCATATATTTT.

The V gene is TRBV28, the J gene TRBJ1-2, with 7 bases identical to TRBD1. Germline V gene data show CDR1 as MDHEN and CDR2 as SYDVKM. After removal of 6 bases from V and 3 bases from J, the junction contained 4 bases not matched to a gene. The length of the CDR3 is 13 residues. The CDR3 bases are TGTGCCAGCAGCGACGGACAGGACTATGGCTACACCTTC. This gives the protein CASSDGQDYGYTF.

In this sample, this clone turned up once. This chain connects TRBV11-2 to TRBJ2-3, with TRBD2 matching over 10 bases. The CDR3 loop spans 15 amino acids. The J segment lost 5 bases and the V segment lost 4 bases, leaving 6 bases of the junction unmatched. Germline CDR1 is SGHAT and CDR2 is FQNNGV. This CDR3 reads CASSSRVAGGDTQYF. DNA of the CDR3: TGTGCCAGCAGCTCCCGAGTAGCGGGAGGAGATACGCAGTATTTT. The variable domain in full, with the rest retrieved from reference TRBV11-2 and TRBJ2-3, is EAGVAQSPRYKIIEKRQSVAFWCNPISGHATLYWYQQILGQGPKLLIQFQNNGVVDDSQLPKDRFSAERLKGVDSTLKIQPAKLEDSAVYLCASSSRVAGGDTQYFGPGTRLTVL.

V gene TRBV28 combines with J gene TRBJ1-2, with a possible D match to TRBD1 (6 bases). The CDR3 runs 16 residues. Germline V gene sequence: CDR1 MDHEN, CDR2 SYDVKM. Trimming stripped 2 bases from V and 4 bases from J, with 17 bases between. The CDR3 DNA sequence: TGTGCCAGCAGTTTAAACCTCGGGGGGGGCATCTATGGCTACACCTTC. It encodes CASSLNLGGGIYGYTF.

The V call is TRBV6-5, the J call TRBJ1-2; 7 bases fit TRBD1. V lost 11 bases and J lost 5; bases outside the gene matches: 8. Germline CDR1 and CDR2: MNHEY and SVGAGI. The CDR3 runs to 12 residues. CDR3 residues: CAASGTAYGYTF. The CDR3 region has the DNA TGTGCCGCCTCCGGGACAGCTTATGGCTACACCTTC.

V is TRBV6-1 and J is TRBJ1-5; no reliable D call. With 0 bases removed from V and 2 bases from J, the gap between germline ends came to 11 bases. Germline CDR1 is MNHNS and CDR2 is SASEGT. The CDR3 spans 16 residues. The CDR3 here is CASSEAQGRRNQPQHF. CDR3 coding DNA: TGTGCCAGCAGTGAAGCCCAAGGGCGCCGCAATCAGCCCCAGCATTTT.

The chain links TRBV19 to TRBJ1-5; no clear D gene. In germline, CDR1 is LNHDA, CDR2 SQIVND (reference sequence). V lost 6 bases to trimming and J lost 1 base, with 13 bases between them. The CDR3 is 15 residues long. The CDR3 DNA is TGTGCCAGTAGGTCACGGGAGGGCAGCAATCAGCCCCAGCATTTT. It yields the protein CASRSREGSNQPQHF.